A single sample is the source of the 22 T cell receptor beta chains below, sequenced in a study of T cell changes during pregnancy in multiple sclerosis. Data came from immunoSEQ multiplex PCR; TCRdb stores just in-frame clones and leaves some out. The sample yields tens of thousands of clones, 91% seen once. Sequencing used peripheral blood, obtained after pregnancy. These receptors all stem from a female donor in good health, enrolled as a control in a pregnancy study.

J is TRBJ1-1 and V is TRBV5-1, with unresolved D. Germline-derived CDR1 and CDR2 are SGHRS and YFSETQ. With 4 bases removed from V and 4 bases from J, the gap between germline ends came to 20 bases. CDR3 length: 16 residues. In DNA, the CDR3 is TGCGCCAGCAGCGACTATCCTTCCGGGAGGATCACTGAAGCTTTCTTT. This encodes CASSDYPSGRITEAFF.

V gene TRBV7-2 combines with J gene TRBJ2-5; tentative D call: TRBD2 (6 bases). Germline values: CDR1 SGHTA, CDR2 FQGNSA. The CDR3 loop spans 14 amino acids. Trimming shortened V by 2 bases and J by 4 bases, and 11 bases separated the two germline ends. The CDR3 loop is CASSLSVGGETQYF. DNA for the CDR3: TGTGCCAGCAGCTTATCAGTGGGAGGAGAGACCCAGTACTTC.

CDR3: CASRAGFQETQYF. CDR3 in DNA: TGTGCCAGCAGGGCCGGGTTCCAAGAGACCCAGTACTTC. The gene calls are TRBV27 and TRBJ2-5, with D hard to call. The CDR3 runs to 13 residues. Germline V gives CDR1 MNHEY, CDR2 SMNVEV (reference sequence). V was pared by 6 bases and J by 1 base, with 9 bases between.

This clone was recorded once. V is TRBV7-6 and J is TRBJ2-7; 7 bases map to TRBD2. Trimming cost V 5 bases and J 3 bases; bases outside gene matches: 13. The CDR3 sequence is 16 residues long. Germline V lookup: CDR1 SGHVS, CDR2 FNYEAQ. The CDR3 DNA sequence: TGTGCCAGCAGCCCCGAAAGGGGAGGGAGCCACTACGAGCAGTACTTC. Translated: CASSPERGGSHYEQYF.

V is TRBV30 and J is TRBJ2-5; TRBD1 matches at 8 bases. Germline V CDR1 and CDR2: GTSNPN, SVGIG (reference sequence). V lost 2 bases and J lost 5; bases outside the gene matches: 10. CDR3 size: 15 residues. CDR3 protein: CAWSTGQGGWETQYF. Here the CDR3 DNA reads TGTGCCTGGAGTACTGGACAGGGCGGATGGGAGACCCAGTACTTC. Looking up the rest from reference TRBV30 and TRBJ2-5 gives the full variable domain: SQTIHQWPATLVQPVGSPLSLECTVEGTSNPNLYWYRQAAGRGLQLLFYSVGIGQISSEVPQNLSASRPQDRQFILSSKKLLLSDSGFYLCAWSTGQGGWETQYFGPGTRLLVL.

The gene calls are TRBV7-2 and TRBJ1-6; TRBD1 matches at 9 bases. Germline V CDR1 and CDR2: SGHTA, FQGNSA. CDR3 length: 14 residues. Losses at the gene ends were 2 bases for V and 9 bases for J; bases not matched to a gene: 2. Here the CDR3 reads CASSLKQGASPLHF. For the CDR3, the DNA is TGTGCCAGCAGCTTAAAACAGGGGGCTTCACCCCTCCACTTT.

The gene calls are TRBV28 and TRBJ2-6; 8 bases align to TRBD2. CDR1 and CDR2 from the germline V gene are MDHEN and SYDVKM. V was clipped by 5 bases and J by 0 bases; unmatched bases: 15. The length of the CDR3 is 20 residues. The CDR3 loop is CASSPHREERGYSGANVLTF. DNA of the CDR3: TGTGCCAGCAGTCCCCACAGGGAAGAGCGGGGGTACTCTGGGGCCAACGTCCTGACTTTC.

The chain links TRBV5-4 to TRBJ1-1; D is possibly TRBD1 (5 bases). CDR1 is SGHNT and CDR2 is YYREEE in the germline V gene (reference sequence). V lost 4 bases and J lost 4, with 8 bases in between. The CDR3 runs to 12 residues. CDR3 sequence (DNA): TGTGCCAGCAGCCAAGGGGCCACTGAAGCTTTCTTT. Translated: CASSQGATEAFF.

The gene calls are TRBV6-5 and TRBJ1-1, with D maybe TRBD1 (6 bases). Trimming took 0 bases from V and 8 from J, leaving 10 bases between them. The CDR3 runs to 13 residues. Germline V lookup: CDR1 MNHEY, CDR2 SVGAGI. The CDR3, as DNA: TGTGCCAGCAGTTACTCCTCCACAGGGGAAGCTTTCTTT. Encoded protein: CASSYSSTGEAFF.

The chain combines TRBV29-1 with TRBJ1-1; D not certain. The CDR3 has 12 residues. Germline V CDR1 and CDR2: SQVTM, ANQGSEA. Between the trimmed V and J ends, which lost 2 bases and 0 bases, there was a span of 4 bases. The CDR3 nucleotides are TGCAGCGTTGAATCCGTGAACACTGAAGCTTTCTTT. Its translation: CSVESVNTEAFF.

The CDR3 DNA reads as TGTGCCAGCCGGGACGAGGGAGGGGTGTATGGCTACACCTTC. Its translation: CASRDEGGVYGYTF. The J gene is TRBJ1-2, the V gene TRBV28; D possibly corresponds to TRBD1 (5 bases). The length of the CDR3 is 14 residues. V lost 8 bases and J lost 5, with 18 bases in between. Germline V gene lookup returns CDR1 MDHEN and CDR2 SYDVKM.

This chain links TRBV5-1 with TRBJ1-2; D gene ambiguous. The CDR3 loop spans 15 amino acids. Trimming left V 0 bases short and J 2 bases short, with 11 bases between. Germline-derived CDR1 and CDR2 are SGHRS and YFSETQ. The CDR3 region is CASSLVVGGNYGYTF. Written as DNA, the CDR3 is TGCGCCAGCAGCTTGGTAGTAGGCGGCAACTATGGCTACACCTTC. The full variable domain, its missing parts supplied by reference TRBV5-1 and TRBJ1-2, is KAGVTQTPRYLIKTRGQQVTLSCSPISGHRSVSWYQQTPGQGLQFLFEYFSETQRNKGNFPGRFSGRQFSNSRSEMNVSTLELGDSALYLCASSLVVGGNYGYTFGSGTRLTVV.

The genes are TRBV7-9 and TRBJ2-3; TRBD1 matches at 10 bases. Germline CDR1 and CDR2: SEHNR and FQNEAQ (reference sequence). With V trimmed by 5 bases and J by 2 bases, 7 bases remained unmatched. CDR3 size: 16 residues. CDR3 DNA sequence: TGTGCCAGCAGCGGCCAGACAGGGGGCAACACAGATACGCAGTATTTT. Its protein product is CASSGQTGGNTDTQYF.

This clone is a singleton in its sample. This chain uses TRBV5-1 with TRBJ1-2; perhaps TRBD1 as D (6 bases). The ends were cut back, 5 bases at V and 3 bases at J, with 11 bases in the middle. The CDR3 extends over 13 amino acids. Germline values: CDR1 SGHRS, CDR2 YFSETQ. The CDR3 region has the DNA TGCGCCAGCAGAGGGGGAGGGGACTATGGCTACACCTTC. Residues: CASRGGGDYGYTF. Using reference TRBV5-1 and TRBJ1-2 for the parts outside the CDR3, the full variable domain is KAGVTQTPRYLIKTRGQQVTLSCSPISGHRSVSWYQQTPGQGLQFLFEYFSETQRNKGNFPGRFSGRQFSNSRSEMNVSTLELGDSALYLCASRGGGDYGYTFGSGTRLTVV.

The V gene is TRBV7-9, the J gene TRBJ2-1; 8 nucleotides agree with TRBD1. Germline CDR1 and CDR2: SEHNR and FQNEAQ (reference sequence). CDR3 length: 14 residues. The J segment lost 3 bases and the V segment lost 5 bases, leaving 3 bases of the junction unmatched. The chain's CDR3 is CASSTGQGYNEQFF. CDR3 DNA sequence: TGTGCCAGCAGCACCGGACAGGGCTACAATGAGCAGTTCTTC.

The chain combines TRBV10-3 with TRBJ1-1; the match to TRBD1 covers 8 bases. Trimming at V came to 5 bases and at J to 7 bases, leaving 3 bases not matched to a gene. Germline V gives CDR1 ENHRY, CDR2 SYGVKD. The CDR3 runs to 12 residues. For the CDR3, the DNA is TGTGCCATCAGTCAGGGGGCCGGTGAAGCTTTCTTT. Amino acids: CAISQGAGEAFF.

This rearrangement joins TRBV18 to TRBJ1-1, with 7 nucleotides matching TRBD1. The junction had 2 bases not matched to a gene; V was cut back by 1 base and J by 0 bases. Germline-derived CDR1 and CDR2 are KGHSH and LQKENI. The CDR3 sequence is 15 residues long. In DNA form, the CDR3 reads TGTGCCAGCTCACCACAGGGACAGATGAACACTGAAGCTTTCTTT. Protein: CASSPQGQMNTEAFF.

This sequence joins TRBV4-3 and TRBJ1-2; 10 positions agree with TRBD1. Germline CDR1 LGHNA, CDR2 YSLEER. CDR3 length: 15 residues. The J segment lost 4 bases and the V segment lost 4 bases, leaving 6 bases of the junction unmatched. CDR3 sequence: CASSPYRTGGYGYTF. DNA for the CDR3: TGCGCCAGCAGCCCCTACCGGACAGGGGGCTATGGCTACACCTTC.

This clone was observed a single time. V gene TRBV4-3 combines with J gene TRBJ2-7; D may be TRBD2 (6 bases). The germline V and J ends were trimmed by 0 bases and 2 bases, with 14 bases remaining between them. CDR3 length: 16 amino acids. The germline V gene encodes CDR1 LGHNA and CDR2 YSLEER. CDR3 residues: CASSQDAGTTAYEQYF. The CDR3 DNA follows: TGCGCCAGCAGCCAAGATGCGGGGACGACGGCCTACGAGCAGTACTTC.

J is TRBJ1-5 and V is TRBV6-6; D gene uncertain. The CDR3 runs to 15 residues. Germline values: CDR1 MNHNY, CDR2 SVGAGI (reference sequence). Trimming took 0 bases from V and 0 from J, leaving 6 bases between them. The CDR3 region has the DNA TGTGCCAGCAGTTACTCGTACTCTAGCAATCAGCCCCAGCATTTT. Translation: CASSYSYSSNQPQHF.

The chain employs TRBV10-1 and TRBJ2-7; 8 bases map to TRBD2. From germline, CDR1 is WNHNN and CDR2 SYGVQD (reference sequence). Trimming took 10 bases from V and 5 from J; bases not matched to a gene: 10. The CDR3 runs to 13 residues. This CDR3 reads CATDSGAENEQYF. CDR3 nucleotide sequence: TGCGCCACCGATAGCGGGGCAGAAAACGAGCAGTACTTC.

The chain employs TRBV7-9 and TRBJ2-3, with TRBD2 identical over 9 bases. The germline gives CDR1 SEHNR, CDR2 FQNEAQ (reference sequence). Unmatched junction bases numbered 13, after V lost 10 bases and J lost 2 bases. The CDR3 length is 16 residues. The CDR3 sequence is CATGGVAGAITDTQYF. CDR3 bases: TGTGCCACTGGAGGGGTAGCGGGGGCCATCACAGATACGCAGTATTTT.